This T cell receptor (beta chain) was recorded in a study of blood T cell repertoires in COVID-19. The germline CDR1 and CDR2 sequences are KGHSH and LQKENI. The CDR3 length is 16 residues. V lost 0 bases, J lost 0 bases, and 11 bases lay in between. The data were produced by immunoSEQ multiplex PCR, yet TCRdb's version contains in-frame clones alone and is incomplete. The table shows under 200,000 clones, with about four fifths occurring only once. This clonotype was obtained from a man aged 65-85 years with active or convalescent COVID-19. The chain employs TRBV18 and TRBJ1-1, with D unresolved. The specimen was peripheral blood. CDR3 residues: CASSPPTYPMNTEAFF. The DNA of the CDR3 is TGTGCCAGCTCACCACCCACTTATCCGATGAACACTGAAGCTTTCTTT. The full variable domain, its missing parts supplied by reference TRBV18 and TRBJ1-1, is NAGVMQNPRHLVRRRGQEARLRCSPMKGHSHVYWYRQLPEEGLKFMVYLQKENIIDESGMPKERFSAEFPKEGPSILRIQQVVRGDSAAYFCASSPPTYPMNTEAFFGQGTRLTVV.